The source of this T cell receptor beta chain is a study of regulatory T cells in long-lasting Graves disease. Study-wide results and limits: TCR diversity was lower in persistent Graves' patients (versus newly diagnosed ones). Persistent disease samples used TRBV28, TRBJ1-2 and TRBJ2-5 preferentially.

As for time point: persistent/refractory GD, antithyroid drugs over 5 years with positive TRAb. Generation of the TCR library employed RNA extracted from PBMCs. The diagnosis of Graves' disease used American Thyroid Association guidelines. Tubes containing EDTA received approximately 8.7 milliliters of drawn peripheral blood. This clonotype was counted ten times or more. The antigen is unknown. The CDR3 contains 12 residues. Between the trimmed V and J ends, which lost 9 bases and 8 bases, there was a span of 13 bases. CDR1 LNHDA and CDR2 SQIVND come from the germline V gene (reference sequence). CDR3-region Arm-PCR and iRepertoire HTBI primers produced the TCR beta libraries. In TCRdb, the multiplex PCR reads were re-called with MiXCR into one record per CDR3 protein. The sample holds 400,000 or so distinct CDR3 sequences; less than 25% are singletons and the top ten take 20%.

Here the sequenced sample was peripheral blood mononuclear cells (PBMCs), taken when the disease was refractory, from a patient treated with antithyroid drugs. The origin of this receptor is a female donor with Graves disease. V and J are TRBV19 and TRBJ2-2; the D is unclear. CDR3 sequence: CASISIGGELFF. Written as DNA, the CDR3 is TGTGCCAGCATCAGTATTGGAGGGGAGCTGTTTTTT.